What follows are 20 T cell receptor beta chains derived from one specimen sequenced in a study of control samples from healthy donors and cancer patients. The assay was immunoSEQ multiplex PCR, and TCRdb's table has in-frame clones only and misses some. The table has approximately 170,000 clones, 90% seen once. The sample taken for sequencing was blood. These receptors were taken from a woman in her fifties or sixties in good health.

Here the CDR3 reads CATSDFSGKGHGTQYF. The CDR3 coding sequence is TGTGCCACCAGTGATTTCAGCGGAAAAGGTCACGGTACGCAGTATTTT. The rearrangement uses TRBV24-1 and TRBJ2-3; D may be TRBD2 (5 bases). CDR3 size: 16 residues. V lost 1 base and J lost 8, with 18 bases in between. Germline lookup yields CDR1 KGHDR and CDR2 SFDVKD.

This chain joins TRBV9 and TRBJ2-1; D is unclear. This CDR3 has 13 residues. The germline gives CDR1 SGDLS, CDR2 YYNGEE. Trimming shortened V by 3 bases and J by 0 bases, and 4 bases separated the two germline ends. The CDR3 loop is CASSASSYNEQFF. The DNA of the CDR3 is TGTGCCAGCAGCGCGAGCTCCTACAATGAGCAGTTCTTC.

The CDR3 spells CSATHDQGEGEKLFF. DNA of the CDR3: TGCAGCGCTACACACGATCAGGGGGAGGGTGAAAAACTGTTTTTT. This chain links TRBV29-1 with TRBJ1-4; 7 nucleotides line up with TRBD1. The length of the CDR3 is 15 residues. The germline V gene encodes CDR1 SQVTM and CDR2 ANQGSEA. The ends lost 7 bases at V and 7 bases at J; junction bases unmatched: 15.

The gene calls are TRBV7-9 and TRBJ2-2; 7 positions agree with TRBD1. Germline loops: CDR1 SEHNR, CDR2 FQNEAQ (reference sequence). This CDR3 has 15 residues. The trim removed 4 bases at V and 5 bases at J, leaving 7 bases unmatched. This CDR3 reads CASSSDRDRTGELFF. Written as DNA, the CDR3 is TGTGCCAGCAGCTCTGACAGGGACCGAACCGGGGAGCTGTTTTTT.

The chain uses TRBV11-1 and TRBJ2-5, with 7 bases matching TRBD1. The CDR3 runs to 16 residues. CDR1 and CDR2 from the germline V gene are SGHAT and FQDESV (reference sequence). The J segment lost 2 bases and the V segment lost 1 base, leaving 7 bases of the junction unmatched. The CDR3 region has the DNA TGTGCCAGCAGCTTAGGTGTTGGGGGACAGCAAGAGACCCAGTACTTC. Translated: CASSLGVGGQQETQYF.

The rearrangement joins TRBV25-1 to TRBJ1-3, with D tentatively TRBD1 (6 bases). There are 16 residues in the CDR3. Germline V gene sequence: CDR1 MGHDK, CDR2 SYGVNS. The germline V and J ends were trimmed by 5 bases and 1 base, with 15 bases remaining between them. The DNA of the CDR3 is TGTGCCAGCAGTCGGGACACCCCACTTTCTGGAAACACCATATATTTT. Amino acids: CASSRDTPLSGNTIYF.

This CDR3 is CASSQGARETEAFF. In nucleotides, the CDR3 is TGTGCCAGCAGCCAGGGGGCGCGGGAAACTGAAGCTTTCTTT. The chain links TRBV7-8 to TRBJ1-1; 8 nucleotides agree with TRBD1. Germline lookup yields CDR1 SGHVS and CDR2 FQNEAQ. V shed 5 bases and J 5 bases; nucleotides not matched to a gene: 7. The length of the CDR3 is 14 residues. The entire variable domain, with the rest obtained from reference TRBV7-8 and TRBJ1-1, is as follows: GAGVSQSPRYKVAKRGQDVALRCDPISGHVSLFWYQQALGQGPEFLTYFQNEAQLDKSGLPSDRFFAERPEGSVSTLKIQRTQQEDSAVYLCASSQGARETEAFFGQGTRLTVV.

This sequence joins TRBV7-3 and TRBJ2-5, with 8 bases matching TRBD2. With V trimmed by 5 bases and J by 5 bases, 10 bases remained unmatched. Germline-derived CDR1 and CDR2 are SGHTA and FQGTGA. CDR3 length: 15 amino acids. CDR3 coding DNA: TGTGCCAGCAGCGCCCCCGGACCGGGGGGGGAGACCCAGTACTTC. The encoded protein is CASSAPGPGGETQYF.

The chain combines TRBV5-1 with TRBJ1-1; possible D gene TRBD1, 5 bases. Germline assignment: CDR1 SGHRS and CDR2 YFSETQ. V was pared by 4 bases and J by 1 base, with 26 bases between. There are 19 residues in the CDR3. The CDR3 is CASSVPPGSVLTGNTEAFF. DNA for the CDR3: TGCGCCAGCAGCGTGCCCCCCGGGTCGGTTTTAACAGGGAACACTGAAGCTTTCTTT.

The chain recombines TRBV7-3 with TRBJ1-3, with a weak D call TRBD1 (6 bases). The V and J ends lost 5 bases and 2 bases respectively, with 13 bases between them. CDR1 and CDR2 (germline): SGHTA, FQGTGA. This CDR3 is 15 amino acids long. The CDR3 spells CASSATGSTGNTIYF. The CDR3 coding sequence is TGTGCCAGCAGCGCGACAGGTTCTACTGGAAACACCATATATTTT.

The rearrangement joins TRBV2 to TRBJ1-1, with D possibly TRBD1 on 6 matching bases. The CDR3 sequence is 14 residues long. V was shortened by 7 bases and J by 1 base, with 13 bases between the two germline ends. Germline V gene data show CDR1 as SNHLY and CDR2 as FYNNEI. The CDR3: CASKGLGGNTEAFF. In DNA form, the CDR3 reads TGTGCCAGCAAGGGATTAGGGGGGAACACTGAAGCTTTCTTT.

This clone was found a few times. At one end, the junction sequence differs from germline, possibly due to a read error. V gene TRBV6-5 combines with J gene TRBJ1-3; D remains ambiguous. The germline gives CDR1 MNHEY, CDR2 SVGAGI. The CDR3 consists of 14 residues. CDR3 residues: CASSPQDRSVDPIF. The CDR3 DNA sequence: TGTGCCAGCAGTCCCCAGGACCGCTCCGTGGACCCAATTTTT.

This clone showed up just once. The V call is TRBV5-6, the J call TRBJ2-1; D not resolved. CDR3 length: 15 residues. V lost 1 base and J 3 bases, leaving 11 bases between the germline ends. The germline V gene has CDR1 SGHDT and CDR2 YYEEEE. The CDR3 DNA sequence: TGTGCCAGCAGCTTGACACAGACATACTACAATGAGCAGTTCTTC. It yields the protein CASSLTQTYYNEQFF.

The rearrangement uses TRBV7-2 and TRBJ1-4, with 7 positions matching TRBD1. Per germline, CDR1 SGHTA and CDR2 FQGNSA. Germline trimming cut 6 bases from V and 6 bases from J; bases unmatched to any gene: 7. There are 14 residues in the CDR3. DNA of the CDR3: TGTGCCAGCAGTTTCGACAGGGCCTATGAAAAACTGTTTTTT. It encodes CASSFDRAYEKLFF.

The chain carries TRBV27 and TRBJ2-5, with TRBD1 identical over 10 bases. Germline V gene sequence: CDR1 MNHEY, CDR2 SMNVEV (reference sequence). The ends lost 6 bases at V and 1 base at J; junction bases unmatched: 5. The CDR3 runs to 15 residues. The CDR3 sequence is CASRPGTGVQETQYF. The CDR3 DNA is TGTGCCAGCAGGCCCGGGACAGGGGTCCAAGAGACCCAGTACTTC.

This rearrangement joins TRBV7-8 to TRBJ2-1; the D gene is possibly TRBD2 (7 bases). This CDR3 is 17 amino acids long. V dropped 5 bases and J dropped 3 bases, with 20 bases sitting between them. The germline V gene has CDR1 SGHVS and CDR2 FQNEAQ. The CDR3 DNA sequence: TGTGCCAGCAGCGACCCCCTTAGGGGGAGGGGCTACAATGAGCAGTTCTTC. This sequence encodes CASSDPLRGRGYNEQFF. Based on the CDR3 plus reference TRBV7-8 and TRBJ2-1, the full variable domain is GAGVSQSPRYKVAKRGQDVALRCDPISGHVSLFWYQQALGQGPEFLTYFQNEAQLDKSGLPSDRFFAERPEGSVSTLKIQRTQQEDSAVYLCASSDPLRGRGYNEQFFGPGTRLTVL.

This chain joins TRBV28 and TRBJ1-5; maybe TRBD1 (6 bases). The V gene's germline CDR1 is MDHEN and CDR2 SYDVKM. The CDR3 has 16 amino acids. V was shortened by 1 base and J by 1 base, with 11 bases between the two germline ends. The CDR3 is CASSLSGAGSNQPQHF. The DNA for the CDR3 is TGTGCCAGCAGTTTATCGGGGGCCGGGAGCAATCAGCCCCAGCATTTT.

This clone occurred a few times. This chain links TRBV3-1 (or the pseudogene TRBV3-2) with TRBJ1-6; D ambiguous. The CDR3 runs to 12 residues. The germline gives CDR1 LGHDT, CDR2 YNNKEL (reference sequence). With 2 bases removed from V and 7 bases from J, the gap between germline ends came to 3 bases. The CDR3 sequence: CASSQQNSPLHF. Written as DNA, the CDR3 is TGTGCCAGCAGCCAACAAAATTCACCCCTCCACTTT.

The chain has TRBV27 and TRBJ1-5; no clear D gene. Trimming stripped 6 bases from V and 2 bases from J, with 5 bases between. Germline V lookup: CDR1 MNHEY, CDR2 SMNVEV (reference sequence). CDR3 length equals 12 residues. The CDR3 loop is CASSTGNQPQHF. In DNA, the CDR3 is TGTGCCAGCAGCACGGGCAATCAGCCCCAGCATTTT.

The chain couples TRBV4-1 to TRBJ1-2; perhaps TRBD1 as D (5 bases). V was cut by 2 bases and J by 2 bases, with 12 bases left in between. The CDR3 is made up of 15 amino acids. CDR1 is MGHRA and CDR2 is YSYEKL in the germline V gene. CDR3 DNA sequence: TGCGCCAGCAGCCAAATGGGGGGTAAAAACTATGGCTACACCTTC. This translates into CASSQMGGKNYGYTF.